The 31 T cell receptor beta chains listed next were all sequenced from one sample in a study of spatial heterogeneity in lung cancer. Study-wide points: Tumor mutation count correlated with how many alpha and beta TCRs expanded intratumorally.

What these receptors recognize is not known. Each CDR3 protein gets one entry after TCRdb re-called the 5' RACE reads with MiXCR. The sample carries 8,000 to 10,000 distinct CDR3 sequences, approximately 14% recorded once. The time point is: sample taken at primary tumor resection. Material: lung tumor tissue, obtained at surgery. The origin of the receptors is a male donor with early-stage non-small cell lung cancer.

By its share, this clonotype is medium-sized. The V and J genes are TRBV7-6 and TRBJ1-5; 9 positions match TRBD1. J gave up 6 bases and V 4 bases, and 19 bases lay outside the gene matches. This CDR3 comprises 19 residues. The germline CDR1 and CDR2 sequences are SGHVS and FNYEAQ. The CDR3 DNA reads as TGTGCCAGCAGCTCTCCTCCCAATCGCCGGGACAGGGTTTTTCAGCCCCAGCATTTT. Its translation: CASSSPPNRRDRVFQPQHF. The full variable domain, with the rest looked up from reference TRBV7-6 and TRBJ1-5, is GAGVSQSPRYKVTKRGQDVALRCDPISGHVSLYWYRQALGQGPEFLTYFNYEAQQDKSGLPNDRFSAERPEGSISTLTIQRTEQRDSAMYRCASSSPPNRRDRVFQPQHFGDGTRLSIL.

This clonotype was counted many times. The chain is built from TRBV7-2 and TRBJ2-7, with D perhaps TRBD1 (5 bases). The CDR3 length is 15 residues. Germline V gene sequence: CDR1 SGHTA, CDR2 FQGNSA. Trimming pared 2 bases from V and 7 bases from J, leaving 18 bases between. The CDR3: CASSLRPRVLIEQYF. The CDR3 nucleotides are TGTGCCAGCAGCTTAAGGCCCAGGGTTTTAATAGAGCAGTACTTC.

This clonotype was recorded many times. The V call is TRBV14, the J call TRBJ2-1, with D perhaps TRBD1 (6 bases). This CDR3 region has 16 residues. Germline CDR1 reads SGHDN; CDR2 reads FVKESK. V was shortened by 4 bases and J by 2 bases, with 15 bases between the two germline ends. CDR3 nucleotide sequence: TGTGCCAGCAGCCCCCTCCTAGGGGGAACCTACAATGAGCAGTTCTTC. This codes for CASSPLLGGTYNEQFF.

The chain is built from TRBV7-9 and TRBJ1-4; D not certain. The ends were cut back, 3 bases at V and 8 bases at J, with 7 bases in the middle. Germline CDR1 and CDR2: SEHNR and FQNEAQ (reference sequence). CDR3 length equals 12 residues. The CDR3 spells CASSFDSEKLFF. The CDR3 DNA sequence: TGTGCCAGCAGCTTTGACTCCGAAAAACTGTTTTTT.

This clonotype was seen many times. The chain joins TRBV28 to TRBJ2-7, with 9 bases that match TRBD2. The CDR3 loop spans 13 amino acids. Germline assignment: CDR1 MDHEN and CDR2 SYDVKM. V lost 10 bases and J lost 9; bases outside the gene matches: 13. The CDR3, as DNA: TGTGCCACCCATGGACTAGCGAACAACGGGCAGTACTTC. This sequence encodes CATHGLANNGQYF.

This clonotype was detected many times. The J gene is TRBJ1-5, the V gene TRBV15; TRBD1 aligns across 8 bases. After removal of 1 base from V and 4 bases from J, the junction contained 3 bases not matched to a gene. The V gene's germline CDR1 is LNHNV and CDR2 YYDKDF (reference sequence). The CDR3 length is 15 residues. The CDR3 is CATSRAGTGNQPQHF. In nucleotides, the CDR3 is TGTGCCACCAGCAGAGCCGGGACAGGAAATCAGCCCCAGCATTTT.

This clonotype appeared many times. The gene calls are TRBV11-2 and TRBJ2-5, with 11 bases matching TRBD2. The CDR3 is made up of 17 amino acids. V lost 0 bases and J lost 5; bases outside the gene matches: 8. Germline CDR1 and CDR2: SGHAT and FQNNGV. The CDR3 DNA reads as TGTGCCAGCAGCTTAGAGGGTAGCGGGAGGGCCCTCGAGACCCAGTACTTC. The encoded protein is CASSLEGSGRALETQYF. Supplemented by reference TRBV11-2 and TRBJ2-5, the full variable domain reads EAGVAQSPRYKIIEKRQSVAFWCNPISGHATLYWYQQILGQGPKLLIQFQNNGVVDDSQLPKDRFSAERLKGVDSTLKIQPAKLEDSAVYLCASSLEGSGRALETQYFGPGTRLLVL.

This clonotype was seen many times. J is TRBJ2-7 and V is TRBV6-2 or TRBV6-3, with 7 bases lining up with TRBD2. The trim removed 3 bases at V and 2 bases at J, leaving 13 bases unmatched. Germline CDR1 is MNHEY and CDR2 is SVGEGT. The CDR3 length is 17 residues. In DNA form, the CDR3 reads TGTGCCAGCAGTTATCGGGGCGTTTGGCGGGAGCCCTACGAGCAGTACTTC. Protein sequence: CASSYRGVWREPYEQYF.

This clonotype was detected ten times or more. This sequence joins TRBV29-1 and TRBJ2-3, with a tentative D call TRBD2 (6 bases). There are 14 residues in the CDR3. Germline loops: CDR1 SQVTM, CDR2 ANQGSEA. Deletions cut 4 bases from V and 1 base from J, with 12 bases between. The CDR3 nucleotides are TGCAGCGTTGTAGGGAGGACCGGCACAGATACGCAGTATTTT. Encoded protein: CSVVGRTGTDTQYF.

This clonotype was recorded at least ten times. V and J are TRBV20-1 and TRBJ2-2, with D uncertain. Trimming cost V 0 bases and J 5 bases, with 10 bases left between them. This CDR3 comprises 14 residues. Germline-derived CDR1 and CDR2 are DFQATT and SNEGSKA (reference sequence). As DNA, the CDR3 is TGCAGTGCTAGAGATGGAGAAGAAACCGGGGAGCTGTTTTTT. Residues: CSARDGEETGELFF.

In its sample, this clonotype was seen many times. V is TRBV6-6 and J is TRBJ2-1; 8 nucleotides agree with TRBD1. The CDR3 length is 18 residues. The ends lost 1 base at V and 10 bases at J; junction bases unmatched: 18. From germline, CDR1 is MNHNY and CDR2 SVGAGI (reference sequence). The CDR3 sequence: CASSYFRDRLDGGDEQFF. The CDR3 DNA is TGTGCCAGCAGTTACTTCCGGGACAGGTTGGATGGTGGGGACGAGCAGTTCTTC.

This clonotype ranks as medium-sized. The gene calls are TRBV12-3 or TRBV12-4 and TRBJ2-2, with D maybe TRBD1 (5 bases). The CDR3 contains 15 residues. Trimming shortened V by 7 bases and J by 2 bases, and 14 bases separated the two germline ends. CDR3 nucleotide sequence: TGTGCCAGCATTAGACAGCTTTCCAACACCGGGGAGCTGTTTTTT. This gives the protein CASIRQLSNTGELFF.

This clonotype was detected many times. The chain joins TRBV9 to TRBJ2-2, with D perhaps being TRBD1 or TRBD2 (6 bases each). This CDR3 has 15 amino acids. Trimming pared 4 bases from V and 5 bases from J, leaving 15 bases between. Germline CDR1 and CDR2: SGDLS and YYNGEE. CDR3 loop: CASSPRGGYTGELFF. In nucleotides, the CDR3 is TGTGCCAGCAGCCCAAGAGGGGGGTATACCGGGGAGCTGTTTTTT. The full variable domain, rest sourced from reference TRBV9 and TRBJ2-2, is DSGVTQTPKHLITATGQRVTLRCSPRSGDLSVYWYQQSLDQGLQFLIQYYNGEERAKGNILERFSAQQFPDLHSELNLSSLELGDSALYFCASSPRGGYTGELFFGEGSRLTVL.

CDR3 protein: CSAQSGQLAYEQYF. The CDR3 bases are TGCAGTGCTCAGTCGGGACAGCTGGCCTACGAGCAGTACTTC. The genes are TRBV20-1 and TRBJ2-7; 7 bases line up with TRBD1. V trimming: 5 bases; J trimming: 2 bases; junction bases outside the gene matches: 9. The CDR3 extends over 14 amino acids. The V gene's germline CDR1 is DFQATT and CDR2 SNEGSKA (reference sequence).

This clonotype was counted many times. The chain links TRBV24-1 to TRBJ2-7, with D possibly matching TRBD2 (5 bases). Germline CDR1 reads KGHDR; CDR2 reads SFDVKD. Trimming pared 2 bases from V and 0 bases from J, leaving 7 bases between. This CDR3 is 14 amino acids long. The CDR3 DNA is TGTGCCACCAGTGATTCGACTAACTCCTACGAGCAGTACTTC. This codes for CATSDSTNSYEQYF.

In its sample, this clonotype ranks as medium-sized. The rearrangement links TRBV7-3 to TRBJ1-1; no firm D call. The CDR3 runs to 14 residues. Germline CDR1 SGHTA, CDR2 FQGTGA. Trimming pared 1 base from V and 4 bases from J, leaving 10 bases between. The CDR3, as DNA: TGTGCCAGCAGCTTAATGGGATTGACCACTGAAGCTTTCTTT. Translated, it gives CASSLMGLTTEAFF.

This clonotype was found a few times. This rearrangement joins TRBV4-3 to TRBJ2-6, with TRBD1 identical over 9 bases. The CDR3 spans 20 residues. Germline V gene sequence: CDR1 LGHNA, CDR2 YSLEER. V trimming: 2 bases; J trimming: 0 bases; junction bases outside the gene matches: 11. The CDR3 coding sequence is TGCGCCAGCAGCCAATATTCCGGGGGACAGGGAGTCTCTGGGGCCAACGTCCTGACTTTC. Translation gives CASSQYSGGQGVSGANVLTF.

This clonotype was counted many times. The chain links TRBV4-3 to TRBJ1-4, with 8 positions matching TRBD1. The CDR3 is 16 residues long. V trimming: 1 base; J trimming: 4 bases; junction bases outside the gene matches: 5. From germline, CDR1 is LGHNA and CDR2 YSLEER. CDR3 protein: CASSQGNRGDNEKLFF. CDR3 DNA: TGCGCCAGCAGCCAAGGGAACAGGGGGGATAATGAAAAACTGTTTTTT.

The table lists this clonotype with many counts. The chain recombines TRBV3-1 with TRBJ2-2; no firm D call. The length of the CDR3 is 15 residues. Germline CDR1 and CDR2: LGHDT and YNNKEL (reference sequence). V was trimmed by 2 bases and J by 6 bases, leaving 13 bases between them. CDR3 amino acids: CASSQLSGLAGELFF. CDR3 DNA: TGTGCCAGCAGCCAACTCTCTGGATTGGCCGGGGAGCTGTTTTTT. The complete variable domain, with remaining parts taken from reference TRBV3-1 and TRBJ2-2, reads DTAVSQTPKYLVTQMGNDKSIKCEQNLGHDTMYWYKQDSKKFLKIMFSYNNKELIINETVPNRFSPKSPDKAHLNLHINSLELGDSAVYFCASSQLSGLAGELFFGEGSRLTVL.

Ten or more counts support this clonotype. The chain links TRBV20-1 to TRBJ2-7, with a tentative D call TRBD2 (5 bases). The ends were cut back, 1 base at V and 7 bases at J, with 20 bases in the middle. This CDR3 contains 15 residues. Per germline, CDR1 DFQATT and CDR2 SNEGSKA (reference sequence). CDR3 loop: CSARGHLGSGREQYF. The CDR3 bases are TGCAGTGCTAGAGGGCACCTGGGGAGCGGAAGAGAGCAGTACTTC.

By share, this clonotype ranks as medium-sized. The rearrangement joins TRBV10-3 to TRBJ2-3; 10 positions match TRBD2. J gave up 4 bases and V 4 bases, and 5 bases lay outside the gene matches. Per germline, CDR1 ENHRY and CDR2 SYGVKD. This CDR3 has 15 residues. This chain's CDR3 is CAISGASGSSDTQYF. CDR3 DNA sequence: TGTGCCATCAGTGGAGCTAGCGGGAGCTCAGATACGCAGTATTTT.

This clonotype ranks as medium-sized (0.01 to 0.1%). The chain is built from TRBV7-8 and TRBJ2-7, with D unclear. Germline lookup yields CDR1 SGHVS and CDR2 FQNEAQ. Trimming shortened V by 5 bases and J by 4 bases, and 12 bases separated the two germline ends. CDR3 length: 13 amino acids. The CDR3 DNA reads as TGTGCCAGCAGCAACTCGATCCGTTACGAGCAGTACTTC. This translates into CASSNSIRYEQYF.

This clonotype ranks as medium-sized (0.01 to 0.1%). The chain links TRBV10-3 to TRBJ2-5; 11 positions agree with TRBD2. The germline CDR1 and CDR2 sequences are ENHRY and SYGVKD. V was clipped by 5 bases and J by 3 bases; unmatched bases: 5. CDR3 length: 15 residues. The CDR3 nucleotides read TGTGCCATCAGTCCGACTAGCGGGATCAAAGAGACCCAGTACTTC. Its translation: CAISPTSGIKETQYF.

This clonotype was counted at least ten times. V and J are TRBV20-1 and TRBJ2-7, with TRBD2 identical over 9 bases. V was clipped by 3 bases and J by 5 bases; unmatched bases: 14. Germline values: CDR1 DFQATT, CDR2 SNEGSKA (reference sequence). The CDR3 consists of 16 residues. The CDR3 region has the DNA TGCAGTGCTAGTTCGGGGACTAGCTTCATCCACGACGAGCAGTACTTC. Its protein is CSASSGTSFIHDEQYF.

This clonotype showed up many times. The gene calls are TRBV2 and TRBJ2-1, with D uncertain. Germline CDR1 reads SNHLY; CDR2 reads FYNNEI. The CDR3 is 14 residues long. V was cut by 3 bases and J by 7 bases, with 13 bases left in between. The CDR3 sequence: CASSDPLGMNEQFF. CDR3 nucleotide sequence: TGTGCCAGCAGTGACCCCTTGGGCATGAATGAGCAGTTCTTC.

This clonotype was picked up many times. The chain couples TRBV3-1 to TRBJ1-2; D gene uncertain. This CDR3 region has 11 residues. V lost 5 bases and J lost 1, with 2 bases in between. Germline lookup yields CDR1 LGHDT and CDR2 YNNKEL (reference sequence). CDR3 nucleotide sequence: TGTGCCAGCAGCTATAACTATGGCTACACCTTC. Translated: CASSYNYGYTF.

This clonotype was recorded many times. The gene calls are TRBV2 and TRBJ2-3; D is undetermined. CDR1 is SNHLY, CDR2 FYNNEI, per germline. This CDR3 has 15 residues. Trimming pared 4 bases from V and 4 bases from J, leaving 15 bases between. CDR3 sequence reads: CASSVRLTVADTQYF. In DNA form, the CDR3 reads TGTGCCAGCAGTGTCCGGCTAACCGTGGCAGATACGCAGTATTTT.

This clonotype has a count of ten or more. The chain uses TRBV7-9 and TRBJ2-1; 10 nucleotides align to TRBD2. The CDR3 covers 17 residues. CDR1 SEHNR and CDR2 FQNEAQ come from the germline V gene (reference sequence). V lost 3 bases and J lost 12; bases outside the gene matches: 17. The DNA of the CDR3 is TGTGCCAGCAGCTTTTCAGTAGTGAGCGGGAGGGCCCCGGGGCAGTTCTTC. The encoded protein is CASSFSVVSGRAPGQFF.

This clonotype was recorded many times. The chain carries TRBV9 and TRBJ2-1, with D perhaps matching TRBD2 (5 bases). The CDR3 spans 15 residues. Per the germline V gene, CDR1 is SGDLS and CDR2 is YYNGEE. With 3 bases removed from V and 4 bases from J, the gap between germline ends came to 14 bases. CDR3 in amino acids: CASSASSGEYNEQFF. As DNA, the CDR3 is TGTGCCAGCAGCGCCTCGAGCGGAGAATACAATGAGCAGTTCTTC.

Judged by abundance, this clonotype is medium-sized. The chain uses TRBV7-2 and TRBJ1-1; D not certain. V dropped 4 bases and J dropped 1 base, with 7 bases sitting between them. Per germline, CDR1 SGHTA and CDR2 FQGNSA. The CDR3 is 13 residues long. CDR3 region: CASSSNPNTEAFF. CDR3 bases: TGTGCCAGCAGCTCCAACCCGAACACTGAAGCTTTCTTT.

This clonotype was picked up many times. The chain joins TRBV30 to TRBJ1-1; the D is unclear. There are 12 residues in the CDR3. Germline V CDR1 and CDR2: GTSNPN, SVGIG (reference sequence). V was trimmed by 5 bases and J by 5 bases, leaving 12 bases between them. As DNA, the CDR3 is TGTGCCTGGCTGGATTTGGGTACTGAAGCTTTCTTT. Protein sequence: CAWLDLGTEAFF.